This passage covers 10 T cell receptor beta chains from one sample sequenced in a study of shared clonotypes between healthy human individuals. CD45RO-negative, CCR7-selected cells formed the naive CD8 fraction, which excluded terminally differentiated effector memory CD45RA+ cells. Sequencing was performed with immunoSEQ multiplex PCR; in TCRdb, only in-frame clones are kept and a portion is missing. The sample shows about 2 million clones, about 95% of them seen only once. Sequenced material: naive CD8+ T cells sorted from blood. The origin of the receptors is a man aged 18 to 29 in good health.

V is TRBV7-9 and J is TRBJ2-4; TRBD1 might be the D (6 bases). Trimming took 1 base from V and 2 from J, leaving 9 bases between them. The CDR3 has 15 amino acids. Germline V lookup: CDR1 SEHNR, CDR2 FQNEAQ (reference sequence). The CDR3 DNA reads TGTGCCAGCAGCTTAGTAGGACAGACCAAAAACATTCAGTACTTC. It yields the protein CASSLVGQTKNIQYF.

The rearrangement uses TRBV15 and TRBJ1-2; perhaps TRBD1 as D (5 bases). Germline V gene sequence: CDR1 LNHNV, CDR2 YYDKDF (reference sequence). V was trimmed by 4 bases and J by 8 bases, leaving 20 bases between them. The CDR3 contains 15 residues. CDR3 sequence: CATSTVQELSWGYTF. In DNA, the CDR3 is TGTGCCACCAGCACGGTACAGGAGCTTTCGTGGGGCTACACCTTC.

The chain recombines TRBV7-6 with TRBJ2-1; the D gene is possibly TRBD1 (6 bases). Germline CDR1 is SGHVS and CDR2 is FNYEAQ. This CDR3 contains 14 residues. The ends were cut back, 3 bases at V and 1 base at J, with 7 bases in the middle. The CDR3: CASSFGTSYNEQFF. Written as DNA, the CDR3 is TGTGCCAGCAGCTTTGGGACATCCTACAATGAGCAGTTCTTC.

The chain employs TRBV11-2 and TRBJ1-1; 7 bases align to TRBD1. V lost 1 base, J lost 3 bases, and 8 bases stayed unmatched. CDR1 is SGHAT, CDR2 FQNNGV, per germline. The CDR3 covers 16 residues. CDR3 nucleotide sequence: TGTGCCAGCAGCTTAGTCCTAGGGGGCAAGGACACTGAAGCTTTCTTT. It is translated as CASSLVLGGKDTEAFF. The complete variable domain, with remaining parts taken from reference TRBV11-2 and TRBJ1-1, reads EAGVAQSPRYKIIEKRQSVAFWCNPISGHATLYWYQQILGQGPKLLIQFQNNGVVDDSQLPKDRFSAERLKGVDSTLKIQPAKLEDSAVYLCASSLVLGGKDTEAFFGQGTRLTVV.

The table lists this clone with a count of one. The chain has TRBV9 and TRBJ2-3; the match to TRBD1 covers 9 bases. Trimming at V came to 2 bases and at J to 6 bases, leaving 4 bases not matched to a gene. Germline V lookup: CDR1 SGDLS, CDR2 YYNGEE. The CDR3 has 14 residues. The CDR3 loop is CASSVTGGEDTQYF. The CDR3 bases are TGTGCCAGCAGCGTGACAGGGGGGGAGGATACGCAGTATTTT.

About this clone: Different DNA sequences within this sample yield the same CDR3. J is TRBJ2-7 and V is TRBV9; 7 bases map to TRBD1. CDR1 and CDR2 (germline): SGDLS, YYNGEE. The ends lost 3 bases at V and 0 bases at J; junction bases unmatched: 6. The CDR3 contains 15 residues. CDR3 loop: CASSEGAGDSYEQYF. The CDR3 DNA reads TGTGCCAGCAGCGAGGGGGCAGGGGACTCCTACGAGCAGTACTTC.

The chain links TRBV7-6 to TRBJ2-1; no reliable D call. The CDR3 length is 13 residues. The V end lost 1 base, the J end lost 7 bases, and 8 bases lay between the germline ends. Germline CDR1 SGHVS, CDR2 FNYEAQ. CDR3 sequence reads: CASSLEEGNEQFF. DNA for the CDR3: TGTGCCAGCAGCTTAGAGGAAGGGAATGAGCAGTTCTTC. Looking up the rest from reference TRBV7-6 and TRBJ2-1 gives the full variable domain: GAGVSQSPRYKVTKRGQDVALRCDPISGHVSLYWYRQALGQGPEFLTYFNYEAQQDKSGLPNDRFSAERPEGSISTLTIQRTEQRDSAMYRCASSLEEGNEQFFGPGTRLTVL.

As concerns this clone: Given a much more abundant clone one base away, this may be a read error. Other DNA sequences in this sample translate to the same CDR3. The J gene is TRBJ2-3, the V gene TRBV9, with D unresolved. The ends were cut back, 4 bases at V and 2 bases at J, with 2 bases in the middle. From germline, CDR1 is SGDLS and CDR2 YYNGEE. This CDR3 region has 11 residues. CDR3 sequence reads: CASSLTDTQYF. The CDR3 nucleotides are TGTGCCAGCAGCCTCACAGATACGCAGTATTTT.

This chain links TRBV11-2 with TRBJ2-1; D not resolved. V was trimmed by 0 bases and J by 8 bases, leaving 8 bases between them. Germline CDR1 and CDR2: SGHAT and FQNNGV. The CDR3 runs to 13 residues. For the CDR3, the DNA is TGTGCCAGCAGCTTAGAACTTACGGATGAGCAGTTCTTC. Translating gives CASSLELTDEQFF.

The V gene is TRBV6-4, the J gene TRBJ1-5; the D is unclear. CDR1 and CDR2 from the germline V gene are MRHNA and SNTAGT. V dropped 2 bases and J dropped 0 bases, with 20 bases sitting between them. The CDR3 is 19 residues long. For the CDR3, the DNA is TGTGCCAGCAGTGACAAACAGTTTCCAATCTCGGATAGCAATCAGCCCCAGCATTTT. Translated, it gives CASSDKQFPISDSNQPQHF.